A single sample gave rise to the 11 T cell receptor beta chains below, sequenced in a study of blood T cell repertoires in COVID-19. The table came from immunoSEQ multiplex PCR; TCRdb's copy has only in-frame clones and leaves some out. This table holds around 27,000 clones, approximately 94% found once. Material: peripheral blood. Receptor source: a human donor with active COVID-19. The donor label of this sample is uncertain.

V is TRBV19 and J is TRBJ2-2; D gene unclear. Germline V gives CDR1 LNHDA, CDR2 SQIVND (reference sequence). V was trimmed by 5 bases and J by 5 bases, leaving 12 bases between them. This CDR3 contains 14 residues. The CDR3 reads CASSLSARTGELFF. CDR3 DNA: TGTGCCAGTAGTCTCAGCGCGAGAACCGGGGAGCTGTTTTTT.

V is TRBV4-3 and J is TRBJ2-7; 7 bases match TRBD1. V shed 5 bases and J 3 bases; nucleotides not matched to a gene: 7. Germline assignment: CDR1 LGHNA and CDR2 YSLEER. CDR3 length: 14 amino acids. DNA for the CDR3: TGCGCCAGCAGCTCCAGGACAGGAGACTACGAGCAGTACTTC. Translated: CASSSRTGDYEQYF.

This clone showed up just a few times. The chain carries TRBV5-1 and TRBJ2-1; 9 bases fit TRBD2. This CDR3 contains 14 residues. Germline values: CDR1 SGHRS, CDR2 YFSETQ. Losses at the gene ends were 1 base for V and 5 bases for J; bases not matched to a gene: 1. In nucleotides, the CDR3 is TGCGCCAGCAGCTTGCAGCGGGGGGACAATGAGCAGTTCTTC. Translated: CASSLQRGDNEQFF.

J is TRBJ2-2 and V is TRBV30; TRBD1 might be the D (6 bases). Trimming left V 2 bases short and J 1 base short, with 11 bases between. This CDR3 comprises 15 residues. Germline CDR1 reads GTSNPN; CDR2 reads SVGIG (reference sequence). The CDR3 DNA reads as TGTGCCTGGAGTAGGACAGATAGGAACACCGGGGAGCTGTTTTTT. It codes for CAWSRTDRNTGELFF. The full variable domain, in which reference TRBV30 and TRBJ2-2 provide the parts outside the CDR3, is SQTIHQWPATLVQPVGSPLSLECTVEGTSNPNLYWYRQAAGRGLQLLFYSVGIGQISSEVPQNLSASRPQDRQFILSSKKLLLSDSGFYLCAWSRTDRNTGELFFGEGSRLTVL.

The chain has TRBV19 and TRBJ2-1, with 8 bases aligning to TRBD1. Looked up from germline, CDR1 is LNHDA and CDR2 is SQIVND (reference sequence). Germline trimming cut 5 bases from V and 2 bases from J; bases unmatched to any gene: 11. The CDR3 runs to 17 residues. The CDR3 DNA is TGTGCCAGTAGTGACAGCACCGGGACAGGAACCTACAATGAGCAGTTCTTC. It translates to CASSDSTGTGTYNEQFF.

This chain connects TRBV7-2 to TRBJ2-1; a weak D match, TRBD1 (5 bases). CDR3 length: 13 residues. Germline lookup yields CDR1 SGHTA and CDR2 FQGNSA. V shed 4 bases and J shed 9 bases, with 13 bases lying between them. The CDR3 DNA is TGTGCCAGCAGCTGGCGACAGTCCTTTGAGCAGTTCTTC. Translating it yields CASSWRQSFEQFF.

The chain links TRBV5-6 to TRBJ2-5, with a weak D call TRBD2 (5 bases). The CDR3 is 14 residues long. Germline CDR1 is SGHDT and CDR2 is YYEEEE. Between the trimmed V and J ends, which lost 1 base and 4 bases, there was a span of 11 bases. CDR3 nucleotides: TGTGCCAGCAGCTTGAGAGGGCACAGAGAGACCCAGTACTTC. Translating it yields CASSLRGHRETQYF.

This clone was observed a few times. The chain recombines TRBV11-2 with TRBJ2-5; a weak D match, TRBD1 (6 bases). The CDR3 is 14 amino acids. Trimming left V 5 bases short and J 2 bases short, with 12 bases between. Per the germline V gene, CDR1 is SGHAT and CDR2 is FQNNGV. CDR3 amino acids: CASSNYRDQETQYF. The CDR3 nucleotides are TGTGCCAGCAGCAACTACAGGGATCAAGAGACCCAGTACTTC.

Turning to this clone: The junction differs from germline at one of its ends, possibly a read error. V is TRBV3-1 (or the pseudogene TRBV3-2) and J is TRBJ1-2, with 9 bases lining up with TRBD1. The germline gives CDR1 LGHDT, CDR2 YNNKEL (reference sequence). The CDR3 sequence is 11 residues long. CDR3 loop: CASSLRDRVFF. Here the CDR3 DNA reads TGTGCCAGCAGCCTCCGGGACAGGGTGTTTTTC.

V and J are TRBV24-1 and TRBJ1-1, with 9 nucleotides matching TRBD1. The V segment lost 10 bases and the J segment 6 bases; nucleotides outside the gene matches: 14. This CDR3 is built from 15 residues. Germline values: CDR1 KGHDR, CDR2 SFDVKD. DNA for the CDR3: TGTGCCACTACTTCCGGGACAGGGACGGGGGCTGAAGCTTTCTTT. Translated, it gives CATTSGTGTGAEAFF.

This clone was counted once. The gene calls are TRBV2 and TRBJ2-5; 11 nucleotides line up with TRBD1. The junction had 12 bases not matched to a gene; V was cut back by 7 bases and J by 2 bases. CDR1 SNHLY and CDR2 FYNNEI come from the germline V gene. The CDR3 length is 17 residues. CDR3 residues: CASNSGTGGIGQETQYF. The DNA for the CDR3 is TGTGCCAGCAATTCCGGGACAGGGGGAATCGGGCAAGAGACCCAGTACTTC.